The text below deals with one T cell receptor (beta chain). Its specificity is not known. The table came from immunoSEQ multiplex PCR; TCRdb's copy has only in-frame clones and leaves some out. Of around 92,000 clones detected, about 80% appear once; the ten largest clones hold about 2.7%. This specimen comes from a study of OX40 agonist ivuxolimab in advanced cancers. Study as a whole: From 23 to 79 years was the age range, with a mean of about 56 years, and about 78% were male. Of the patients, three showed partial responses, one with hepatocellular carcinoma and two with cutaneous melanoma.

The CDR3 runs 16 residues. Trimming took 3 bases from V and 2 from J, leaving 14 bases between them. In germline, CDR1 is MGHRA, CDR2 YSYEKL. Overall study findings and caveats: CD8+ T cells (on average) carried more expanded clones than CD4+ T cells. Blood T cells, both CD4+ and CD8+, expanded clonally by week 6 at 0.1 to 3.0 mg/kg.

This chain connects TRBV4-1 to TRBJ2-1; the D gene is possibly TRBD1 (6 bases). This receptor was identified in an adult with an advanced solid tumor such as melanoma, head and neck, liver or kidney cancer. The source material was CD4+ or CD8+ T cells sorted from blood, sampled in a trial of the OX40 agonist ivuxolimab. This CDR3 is CASSHPDRLPYNEQFF. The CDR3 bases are TGCGCCAGCAGCCACCCCGACAGGCTCCCCTACAATGAGCAGTTCTTC.